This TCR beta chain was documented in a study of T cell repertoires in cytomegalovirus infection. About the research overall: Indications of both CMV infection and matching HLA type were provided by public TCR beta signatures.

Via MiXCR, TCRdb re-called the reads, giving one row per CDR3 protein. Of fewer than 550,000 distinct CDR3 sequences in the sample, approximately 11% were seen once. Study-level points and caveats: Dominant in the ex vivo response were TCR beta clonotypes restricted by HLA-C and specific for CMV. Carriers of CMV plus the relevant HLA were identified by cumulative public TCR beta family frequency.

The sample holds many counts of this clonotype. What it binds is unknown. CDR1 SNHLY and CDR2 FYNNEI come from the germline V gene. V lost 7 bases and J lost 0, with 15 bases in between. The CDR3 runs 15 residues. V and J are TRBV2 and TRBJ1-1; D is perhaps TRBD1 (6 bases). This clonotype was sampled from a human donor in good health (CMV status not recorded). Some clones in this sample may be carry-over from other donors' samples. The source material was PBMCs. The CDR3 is CASTSKDSLNTEAFF. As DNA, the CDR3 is TGTGCCAGCACCTCCAAGGACAGTCTGAACACTGAAGCTTTCTTT.